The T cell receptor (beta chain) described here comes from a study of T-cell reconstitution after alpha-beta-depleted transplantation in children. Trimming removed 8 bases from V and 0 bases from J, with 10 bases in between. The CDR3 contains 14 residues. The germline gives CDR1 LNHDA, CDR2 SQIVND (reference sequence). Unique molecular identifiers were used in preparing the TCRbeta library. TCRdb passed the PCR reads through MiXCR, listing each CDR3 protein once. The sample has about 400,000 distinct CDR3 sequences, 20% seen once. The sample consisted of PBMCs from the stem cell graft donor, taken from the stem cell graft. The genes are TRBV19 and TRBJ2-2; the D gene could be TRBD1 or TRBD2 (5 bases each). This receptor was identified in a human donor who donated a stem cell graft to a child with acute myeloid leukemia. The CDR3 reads CASVRGPNTGELFF. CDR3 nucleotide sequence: TGTGCCAGTGTGAGGGGACCGAACACCGGGGAGCTGTTTTTT.